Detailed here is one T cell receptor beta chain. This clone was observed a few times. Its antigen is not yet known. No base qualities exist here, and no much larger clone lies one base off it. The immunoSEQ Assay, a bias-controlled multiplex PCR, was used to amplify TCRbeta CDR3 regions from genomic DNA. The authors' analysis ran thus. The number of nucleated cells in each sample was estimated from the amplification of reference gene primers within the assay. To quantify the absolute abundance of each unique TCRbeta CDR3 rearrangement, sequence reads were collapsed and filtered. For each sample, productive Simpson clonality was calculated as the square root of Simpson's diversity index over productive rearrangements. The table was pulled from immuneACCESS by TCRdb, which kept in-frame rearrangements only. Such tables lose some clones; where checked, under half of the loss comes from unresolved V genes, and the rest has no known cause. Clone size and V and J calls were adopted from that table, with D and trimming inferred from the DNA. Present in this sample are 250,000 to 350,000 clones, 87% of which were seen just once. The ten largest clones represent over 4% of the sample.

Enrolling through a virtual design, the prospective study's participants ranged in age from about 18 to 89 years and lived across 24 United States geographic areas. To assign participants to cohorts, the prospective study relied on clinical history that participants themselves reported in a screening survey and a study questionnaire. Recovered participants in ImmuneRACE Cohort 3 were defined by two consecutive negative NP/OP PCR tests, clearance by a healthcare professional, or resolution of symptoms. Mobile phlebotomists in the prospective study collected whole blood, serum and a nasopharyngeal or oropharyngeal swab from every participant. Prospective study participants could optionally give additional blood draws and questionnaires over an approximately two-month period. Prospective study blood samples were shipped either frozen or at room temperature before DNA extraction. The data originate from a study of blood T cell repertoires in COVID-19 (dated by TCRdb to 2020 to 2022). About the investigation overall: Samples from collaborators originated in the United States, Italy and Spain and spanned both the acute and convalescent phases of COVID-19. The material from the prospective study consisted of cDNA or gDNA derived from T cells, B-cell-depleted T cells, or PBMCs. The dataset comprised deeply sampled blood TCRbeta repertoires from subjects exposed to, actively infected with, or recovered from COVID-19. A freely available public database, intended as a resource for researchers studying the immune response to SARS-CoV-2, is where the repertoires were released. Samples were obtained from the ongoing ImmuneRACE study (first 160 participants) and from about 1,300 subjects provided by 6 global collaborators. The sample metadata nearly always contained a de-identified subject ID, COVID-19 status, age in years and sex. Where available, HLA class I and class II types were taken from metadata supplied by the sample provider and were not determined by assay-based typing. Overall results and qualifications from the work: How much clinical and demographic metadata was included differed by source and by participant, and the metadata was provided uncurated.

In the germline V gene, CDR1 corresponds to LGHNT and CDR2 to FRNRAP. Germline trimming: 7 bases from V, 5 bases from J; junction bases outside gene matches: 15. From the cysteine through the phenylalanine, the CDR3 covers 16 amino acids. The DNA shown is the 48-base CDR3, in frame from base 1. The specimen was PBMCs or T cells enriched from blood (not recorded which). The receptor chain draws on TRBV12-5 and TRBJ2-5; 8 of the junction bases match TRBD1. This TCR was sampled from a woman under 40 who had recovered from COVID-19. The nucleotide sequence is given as TGTGCTAGTGCCGATTCCCTCAGGGGGCCAACGGAGACCCAGTACTTC. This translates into CASADSLRGPTETQYF. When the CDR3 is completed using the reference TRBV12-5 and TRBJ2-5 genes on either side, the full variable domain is DARVTQTPRHKVTEMGQEVTMRCQPILGHNTVFWYRQTMMQGLELLAYFRNRAPLDDSGMPKDRFSAEMPDATLATLKIQPSEPRDSAVYFCASADSLRGPTETQYFGPGTRLLVL.